The source of this TCR beta chain is a study of identical twins. The CDR3 has 13 residues. Germline lookup yields CDR1 DFQATT and CDR2 SNEGSKA (reference sequence). V was clipped by 7 bases and J by 1 base, with 13 bases between them. TCRdb redid the calling of the 5' RACE reads with MiXCR, one entry per CDR3 protein. The sample contains approximately 500,000 distinct CDR3 sequences, roughly a quarter of which appear only once. This sample was shared with a second study, whose subject was T cells expressing NK-cell markers. That study adds: Beta-chain profiling covered CD3+CD56+NKG2C+, CD3+CD56+NKG2C- and CD3+CD56-NKG2C+ sorted subsets. In a handful of donors, these clonotypes also led the CD3+CD56-NKG2C+ fraction.

The sequenced sample was CD4+ T cells sorted from blood. The rearrangement links TRBV20-1 to TRBJ1-1; D not resolved. The origin of this receptor is a woman under 30 in good health. In DNA, the CDR3 is TGCAGTGTCCTATTCGGGCCGAACACTGAAGCTTTCTTT. It codes for CSVLFGPNTEAFF.